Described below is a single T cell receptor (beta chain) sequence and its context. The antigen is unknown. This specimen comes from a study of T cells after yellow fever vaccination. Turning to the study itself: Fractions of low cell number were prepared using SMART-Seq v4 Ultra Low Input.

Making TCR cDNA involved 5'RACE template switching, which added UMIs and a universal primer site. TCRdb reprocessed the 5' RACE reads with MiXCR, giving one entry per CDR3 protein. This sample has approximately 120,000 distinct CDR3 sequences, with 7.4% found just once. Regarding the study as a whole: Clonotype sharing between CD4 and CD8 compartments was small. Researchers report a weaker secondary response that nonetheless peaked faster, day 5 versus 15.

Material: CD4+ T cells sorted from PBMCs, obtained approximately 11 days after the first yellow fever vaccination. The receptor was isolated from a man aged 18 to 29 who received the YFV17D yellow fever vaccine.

CDR3 nucleotides: TGTGCCAGCAGCCCGCGGGCGGGGCGACAAGAGACCCAGTACTTC. Residues: CASSPRAGRQETQYF. The chain employs TRBV3-1 and TRBJ2-5; D may be TRBD2 (6 bases). Germline V gives CDR1 LGHDT, CDR2 YNNKEL (reference sequence). Trimming removed 4 bases at V and 2 bases at J, with 14 bases between. This CDR3 is 15 amino acids long.